The 32 T cell receptor beta chains below were found in one sample sequenced in a study of blood T cells in healthy people across ages. Primers used in a second PCR of roughly 6 to 12 cycles were a sample-barcoded 5' primer and a J-beta primer mix. TCRdb itself ran the 5' RACE reads through MiXCR, one entry per CDR3 protein. This sample has over 500,000 distinct CDR3 sequences, with approximately 52% found just once. The sequenced sample consisted of blood. The receptors originated from a woman older than 75 in good health.

This clonotype showed up just a few times. V and J are TRBV5-1 and TRBJ2-1; 9 nucleotides match TRBD1. Per germline, CDR1 SGHRS and CDR2 YFSETQ. Trimming at V came to 4 bases and at J to 7 bases, leaving 9 bases not matched to a gene. The CDR3 loop spans 15 amino acids. The CDR3 is CASSPGQGRNNEQFF. CDR3 bases: TGCGCCAGCAGCCCCGGACAGGGGAGAAATAATGAGCAGTTCTTC.

A single count supports this clonotype. This chain links TRBV28 with TRBJ2-1; 14 bases map to TRBD2. Per the germline V gene, CDR1 is MDHEN and CDR2 is SYDVKM. This CDR3 contains 14 residues. Unmatched junction bases numbered 2, after V lost 5 bases and J lost 8 bases. CDR3 residues: CASSPTSGGDEQFF. The CDR3 DNA sequence: TGTGCCAGCAGTCCGACTAGCGGGGGGGATGAGCAGTTCTTC. Full variable domain (rest looked up from reference TRBV28 and TRBJ2-1): DVKVTQSSRYLVKRTGEKVFLECVQDMDHENMFWYRQDPGLGLRLIYFSYDVKMKEKGDIPEGYSVSREKKERFSLILESASTNQTSMYLCASSPTSGGDEQFFGPGTRLTVL.

The genes are TRBV20-1 and TRBJ1-2, with D tentatively TRBD1 (5 bases). The V gene's germline CDR1 is DFQATT and CDR2 SNEGSKA (reference sequence). The CDR3 runs to 13 residues. Trimming cost V 0 bases and J 6 bases, with 11 bases left between them. The CDR3 DNA follows: TGCAGTGCTAGAGAGGGGCGTGGGGATGGCTACACCTTC. Translation: CSAREGRGDGYTF.

This chain links TRBV27 with TRBJ2-7; D ambiguous. V was trimmed by 3 bases and J by 0 bases, leaving 12 bases between them. The CDR3 is 15 amino acids. CDR1 is MNHEY and CDR2 is SMNVEV in the germline V gene (reference sequence). The DNA for the CDR3 is TGTGCCAGCAGTTTTGGCCGTTTGAGCTCCTACGAGCAGTACTTC. Translated: CASSFGRLSSYEQYF.

The CDR3 region is CSVSDNHNQPQHF. CDR3 nucleotide sequence: TGCAGCGTTTCCGACAACCACAATCAGCCCCAGCATTTT. The chain recombines TRBV29-1 with TRBJ1-5; no definite D call. Germline loops: CDR1 SQVTM, CDR2 ANQGSEA. V lost 5 bases, J lost 3 bases, and 11 bases lay in between. The CDR3 extends over 13 amino acids.

The chain employs TRBV7-9 and TRBJ2-7, with TRBD1 matching over 8 bases. The germline V gene encodes CDR1 SEHNR and CDR2 FQNEAQ (reference sequence). This CDR3 spans 15 amino acids. J lost 0 bases, V lost 4 bases, and 5 bases had no gene match. Here the CDR3 reads CASSSSQGVSYEQYF. CDR3 sequence (DNA): TGTGCCAGCAGCTCATCACAGGGGGTCTCCTACGAGCAGTACTTC.

This clonotype was detected many times. The chain employs TRBV5-1 and TRBJ1-5, with D perhaps matching TRBD1 (5 bases). Germline CDR1 and CDR2: SGHRS and YFSETQ. V shed 5 bases and J shed 7 bases, with 19 bases lying between them. This CDR3 has 15 amino acids. CDR3 in amino acids: CASRQEPGTLQPQHF. The CDR3 DNA sequence: TGCGCCAGCAGACAGGAGCCGGGAACTTTGCAGCCCCAGCATTTT.

The chain carries TRBV2 and TRBJ2-1; D unresolved. Trimming left V 2 bases short and J 7 bases short, with 18 bases between. The germline V gene encodes CDR1 SNHLY and CDR2 FYNNEI. The CDR3 has 16 amino acids. Here the CDR3 DNA reads TGTGCCAGCAGTGAATTAACCGCCCCCAGATTAAATGAGCAGTTCTTC. Its protein is CASSELTAPRLNEQFF. The variable domain in full, completed from reference TRBV2 and TRBJ2-1, reads EPEVTQTPSHQVTQMGQEVILRCVPISNHLYFYWYRQILGQKVEFLVSFYNNEISEKSEIFDDQFSVERPDGSNFTLKIRSTKLEDSAMYFCASSELTAPRLNEQFFGPGTRLTVL.

As concerns this clonotype: With only one base between it and a far larger clone, this is likely a read error. The rearrangement joins TRBV12-3 or TRBV12-4 to TRBJ2-6; possibly TRBD1 or TRBD2 for D (5 bases each). The CDR3 has 13 residues. The CDR3 loop reads CASSLTGANVPTF. CDR3 coding DNA: TGTGCCAGCAGTTTAACCGGGGCCAACGTCCCGACTTTC.

In its sample, this clonotype was seen a few times. J is TRBJ2-2 and V is TRBV7-9; D is unresolved. This CDR3 is built from 13 residues. V was cut by 3 bases and J by 5 bases, with 7 bases left in between. The V gene's germline CDR1 is SEHNR and CDR2 FQNEAQ (reference sequence). This CDR3 reads CASSFSGTGELFF. The DNA of the CDR3 is TGTGCCAGCAGCTTTAGTGGGACCGGGGAGCTGTTTTTT.

Notes on this clonotype: A much larger clone differs by one base, so this may be a read error. V usage is TRBV20-1 and J usage is TRBJ2-7; D might be TRBD1 (5 bases). The DNA end lines up better with TRBJ2-5; the J call may be wrong. The germline V gene encodes CDR1 DFQATT and CDR2 SNEGSKA (reference sequence). CDR3 length equals 15 residues. The CDR3, as DNA: TGCAGTTCTACCCCAGTTGGACATCTTCAAGAGACCCAGTACTTC. The encoded protein is CSSTPVGHLQETQYF.

This clonotype was found once. This sequence may be a read error, since a much larger clone differs from it by one base. CDR3 nucleotide sequence: TGTGCCACCAGCCAAGCAAATCAGCCCCAGCATTTT. As protein: CATSQANQPQHF. The chain joins TRBV15 to TRBJ1-5; unclear D gene. The CDR3 has 12 residues. The V and J ends lost 5 bases and 4 bases respectively, with 6 bases between them. Germline CDR1 LNHNV, CDR2 YYDKDF (reference sequence). Together with reference TRBV15 and TRBJ1-5, the CDR3 gives the full variable domain: DAMVIQNPRYQVTQFGKPVTLSCSQTLNHNVMYWYQQKSSQAPKLLFHYYDKDFNNEADTPDNFQSRRPNTSFCFLDIRSPGLGDTAMYLCATSQANQPQHFGDGTRLSIL.

This chain joins TRBV4-2 and TRBJ2-7; tentative D call: TRBD1 (5 bases). Trimming took 1 base from V and 1 from J, leaving 11 bases between them. Germline V lookup: CDR1 LGHNA, CDR2 YNFKEQ. The CDR3 covers 15 residues. Written as DNA, the CDR3 is TGTGCCAGCAGCCAAGCCGACAGTGGATCCTACGAGCAGTACTTC. Its translation is CASSQADSGSYEQYF.

With respect to this clonotype: Its ends do not fully match the called genes, so a read error is possible. The chain links TRBV7-2 to TRBJ2-5; D assignment may be TRBD1 or TRBD2 (5 bases each). This CDR3 comprises 16 residues. CDR1 and CDR2 from the germline V gene are SGHTA and FQGNSA. In DNA, the CDR3 is TGTGCCAGCAGCTTATTGGGACCCCAATACCAAGAAACCCAGTACTTC. It encodes CASSLLGPQYQETQYF.

The V call is TRBV4-1, the J call TRBJ2-3; D is tentatively TRBD1 or TRBD2 (5 bases each). V was trimmed by 4 bases and J by 3 bases, leaving 11 bases between them. This CDR3 has 14 residues. Germline V gene sequence: CDR1 MGHRA, CDR2 YSYEKL. The CDR3 region is CASSPWWGTDTQYF. The CDR3 DNA is TGCGCCAGCAGCCCTTGGTGGGGGACAGATACGCAGTATTTT.

This clonotype has more than one count but fewer than ten. J is TRBJ1-1 and V is TRBV28; a possible D gene is TRBD1 (6 bases). Germline values: CDR1 MDHEN, CDR2 SYDVKM. The V and J ends lost 5 bases and 2 bases respectively, with 12 bases between them. The CDR3 is 14 residues long. CDR3 sequence reads: CASSPSGDNTEAFF. CDR3 coding DNA: TGTGCCAGCAGTCCTTCAGGGGACAACACTGAAGCTTTCTTT.

V is TRBV5-1 and J is TRBJ1-2; TRBD1 aligns across 9 bases. Per germline, CDR1 SGHRS and CDR2 YFSETQ. The CDR3 is 16 residues long. Losses at the gene ends were 2 bases for V and 0 bases for J; bases not matched to a gene: 5. CDR3 protein: CASSFGTGRTNYGYTF. CDR3 nucleotide sequence: TGCGCCAGCAGCTTCGGGACAGGGAGGACTAACTATGGCTACACCTTC.

This clonotype was counted at least ten times. CDR3 protein: CASSPTSGLIAPDTQYF. CDR3 bases: TGTGCCAGCAGCCCCACCTCGGGCCTCATCGCCCCCGATACGCAGTATTTT. The chain carries TRBV9 and TRBJ2-3; no clear D. The CDR3 covers 17 residues. V lost 4 bases and J lost 6, with 24 bases in between. Germline V CDR1 and CDR2: SGDLS, YYNGEE.

The rearrangement links TRBV28 to TRBJ1-5; TRBD1 agrees at 12 bases. The junction had 3 bases not matched to a gene; V was cut back by 7 bases and J by 5 bases. Germline loops: CDR1 MDHEN, CDR2 SYDVKM. CDR3 size: 14 residues. The CDR3 here is CASNRDRGHQPQHF. Written as DNA, the CDR3 is TGTGCCAGCAACCGGGACAGGGGGCATCAGCCCCAGCATTTT.

This clonotype was picked up one time. The chain joins TRBV6-5 to TRBJ2-3; D is unresolved. V was cut by 10 bases and J by 4 bases, with 15 bases left in between. Germline V gene lookup returns CDR1 MNHEY and CDR2 SVGAGI. The CDR3 loop spans 13 amino acids. In DNA form, the CDR3 reads TGTGCCAACAAACCTATATCACCAGATACGCAGTATTTT. It translates to CANKPISPDTQYF.

The V gene is TRBV5-1, the J gene TRBJ2-3, with TRBD2 matching 7 bases. Germline CDR1 and CDR2: SGHRS and YFSETQ. The V and J ends lost 5 bases and 4 bases, in that order; junction bases with no gene match: 10. CDR3 length equals 15 residues. The DNA for the CDR3 is TGCGCCAGCAGAACCGGGACTAAGGTTCCAGATACGCAGTATTTT. Its translation: CASRTGTKVPDTQYF.

On this clonotype itself: A read error may be the cause here, since a much bigger clone is one base away. DNA of the CDR3: TGTGCCAGCAGTCTCGGGACAAATTGGAATGAGCAGTACTTC. Encoded protein: CASSLGTNWNEQYF. The V call is TRBV27, the J call TRBJ2-5, with D perhaps matching TRBD1 (6 bases). The CDR3 sequence is 14 residues long. V lost 5 bases, J lost 11 bases, and 21 bases lay in between. CDR1 is MNHEY, CDR2 SMNVEV, per germline (reference sequence).

Comments on this clonotype: A much more abundant neighbour one base away suggests this may be a read error. J is TRBJ1-1 and V is TRBV4-1; D is ambiguous. Trimming removed 3 bases from V and 5 bases from J, with 10 bases in between. The germline gives CDR1 MGHRA, CDR2 YSYEKL. The CDR3 has 13 residues. Here the CDR3 DNA reads TGCGCCAGCAGCCAGTCCCGGTCGACTGAAGCTTTCTTT. Its protein is CASSQSRSTEAFF.

This chain uses TRBV18 with TRBJ1-1; D uncertain. The CDR3 is made up of 14 amino acids. Deletions cut 4 bases from V and 0 bases from J, with 9 bases between. The germline V gene has CDR1 KGHSH and CDR2 LQKENI. The CDR3 region is CASSRAHLNTEAFF. The CDR3 bases are TGTGCCAGCTCACGAGCCCACCTGAACACTGAAGCTTTCTTT.

For this clonotype: A much larger clonotype is one base distant, so this may be a read error. V usage is TRBV7-9 and J usage is TRBJ2-1; 8 positions agree with TRBD2. Germline V gene sequence: CDR1 SEHNR, CDR2 FQNEAQ (reference sequence). CDR3 length: 17 amino acids. CDR3 in amino acids: CASSLRPSERGTNEQLF. For the CDR3, the DNA is TGTGCCAGCAGCTTACGGCCCAGTGAGCGGGGGACGAATGAGCAGTTGTTC.

CDR3 nucleotides: TGTGCCATCAGTGAGTCGGGACAGGGGTTTCGCACTGAAGCTTTCTTT. It yields the protein CAISESGQGFRTEAFF. The chain joins TRBV10-3 to TRBJ1-1; 10 bases fit TRBD1. J was trimmed by 4 bases and V by 0 bases; bases with no gene match: 5. Germline V lookup: CDR1 ENHRY, CDR2 SYGVKD. The CDR3 is 16 amino acids.

Comments on this clonotype: This may be a read error, as it is one base from a much larger clone. The chain combines TRBV20-1 with TRBJ2-5; D is unclear. CDR3 length: 14 residues. CDR1 DFQATT and CDR2 SNEGSKA come from the germline V gene (reference sequence). Trimming left V 1 base short and J 11 bases short, with 20 bases between. The CDR3, as DNA: TGCAGTGCTAGAGGGACGGTATCCTACAATGAGCAGTACTTC. Translation: CSARGTVSYNEQYF.

V gene TRBV24-1 combines with J gene TRBJ1-5; no clear D gene. Germline values: CDR1 KGHDR, CDR2 SFDVKD. V lost 3 bases, J lost 0 bases, and 11 bases lay in between. The CDR3 totals 16 residues. The CDR3 coding sequence is TGTGCCACCAGTGATGGCAGGCTCTATAGCAATCAGCCCCAGCATTTT. It codes for CATSDGRLYSNQPQHF.

The chain is built from TRBV4-2 and TRBJ1-5; D unresolved. There are 14 residues in the CDR3. The germline V gene has CDR1 LGHNA and CDR2 YNFKEQ. V gave up 1 base and J gave up 3 bases, with 7 bases separating them. DNA for the CDR3: TGTGCCAGCAGCCAAGTCATGGTCAATCAGCCCCAGCATTTT. Encoded protein: CASSQVMVNQPQHF.

The rearrangement uses TRBV7-2 and TRBJ2-1, with a possible D match to TRBD2 (5 bases). V was shortened by 5 bases and J by 5 bases, with 13 bases between the two germline ends. The CDR3 has 14 residues. Germline lookup yields CDR1 SGHTA and CDR2 FQGNSA. CDR3 residues: CASSSQPGNNEQFF. As DNA, the CDR3 is TGTGCCAGCAGCAGCCAACCGGGGAACAATGAGCAGTTCTTC.

The count of this clonotype is one. The chain recombines TRBV27 with TRBJ2-3; 10 bases are a match to TRBD2. The trim removed 4 bases at V and 4 bases at J, leaving 8 bases unmatched. CDR1 is MNHEY, CDR2 SMNVEV, per germline (reference sequence). The CDR3 covers 16 residues. The DNA for the CDR3 is TGTGCCAGCAGTTCACCTGGGACTAGCGAAGCAGATACGCAGTATTTT. It specifies CASSSPGTSEADTQYF.

The chain employs TRBV29-1 and TRBJ1-1; no reliable D call. Trimming pared 2 bases from V and 0 bases from J, leaving 7 bases between. This CDR3 is built from 13 residues. Germline loops: CDR1 SQVTM, CDR2 ANQGSEA. The CDR3 sequence is CSVERRVNTEAFF. CDR3 DNA sequence: TGCAGCGTTGAACGGCGGGTGAACACTGAAGCTTTCTTT.